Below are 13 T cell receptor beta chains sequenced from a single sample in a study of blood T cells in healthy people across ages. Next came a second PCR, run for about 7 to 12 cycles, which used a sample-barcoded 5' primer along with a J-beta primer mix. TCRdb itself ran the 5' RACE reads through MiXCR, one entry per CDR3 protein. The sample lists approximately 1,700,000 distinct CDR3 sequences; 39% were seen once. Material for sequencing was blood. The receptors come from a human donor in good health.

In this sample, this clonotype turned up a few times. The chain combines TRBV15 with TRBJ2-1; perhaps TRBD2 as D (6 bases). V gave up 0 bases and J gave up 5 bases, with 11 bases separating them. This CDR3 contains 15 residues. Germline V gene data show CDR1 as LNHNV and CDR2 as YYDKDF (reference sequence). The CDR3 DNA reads TGTGCCACCAGCAGAGAAGGAGGGGTAAACAATGAGCAGTTCTTC. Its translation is CATSREGGVNNEQFF.

The CDR3 reads CSASWGGTVYF. As DNA, the CDR3 is TGCAGTGCTAGTTGGGGGGGGACAGTGTACTTC. This sequence joins TRBV20-1 and TRBJ2-7; the D call may be TRBD1 or TRBD2 (7 bases each). Germline loops: CDR1 DFQATT, CDR2 SNEGSKA (reference sequence). This CDR3 is built from 11 residues. The germline V and J ends were trimmed by 3 bases and 12 bases, with 15 bases remaining between them.

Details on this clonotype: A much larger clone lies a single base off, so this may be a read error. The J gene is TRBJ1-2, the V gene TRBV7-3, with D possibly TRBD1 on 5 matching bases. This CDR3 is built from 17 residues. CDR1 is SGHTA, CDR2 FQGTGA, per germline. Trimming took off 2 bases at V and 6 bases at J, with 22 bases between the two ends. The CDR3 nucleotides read TGTGCCAGCAGCTTATCTAGGGGCAGGGAAGGAACGGATGGCTACACCTTC. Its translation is CASSLSRGREGTDGYTF.

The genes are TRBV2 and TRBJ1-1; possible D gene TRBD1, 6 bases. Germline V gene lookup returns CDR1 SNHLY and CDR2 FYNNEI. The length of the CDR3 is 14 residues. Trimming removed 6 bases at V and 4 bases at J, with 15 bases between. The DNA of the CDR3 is TGTGCCAGCAGCCCCGGACAGCCTCGCACTGAAGCTTTCTTT. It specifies CASSPGQPRTEAFF.

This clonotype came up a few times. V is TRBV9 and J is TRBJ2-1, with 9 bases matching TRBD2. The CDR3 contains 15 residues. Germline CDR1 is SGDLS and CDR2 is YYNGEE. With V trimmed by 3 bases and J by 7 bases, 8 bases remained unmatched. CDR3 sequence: CASSARLAEYNEQFF. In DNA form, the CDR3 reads TGTGCCAGCAGCGCCCGACTAGCGGAGTATAATGAGCAGTTCTTC.

CDR3 region: CASRRDSPNEKLFF. The DNA for the CDR3 is TGTGCCAGCAGAAGGGACAGCCCAAATGAAAAACTGTTTTTT. The gene calls are TRBV6-5 and TRBJ1-4, with 7 bases matching TRBD1. The germline V gene has CDR1 MNHEY and CDR2 SVGAGI. V shed 6 bases, J shed 5 bases, and the junction held 6 bases outside the gene matches. This CDR3 is built from 14 residues.

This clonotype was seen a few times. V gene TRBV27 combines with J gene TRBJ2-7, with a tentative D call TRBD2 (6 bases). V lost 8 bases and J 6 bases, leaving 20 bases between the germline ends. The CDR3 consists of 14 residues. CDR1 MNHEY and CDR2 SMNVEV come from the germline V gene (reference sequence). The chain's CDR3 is CASSLAGMVGEQYF. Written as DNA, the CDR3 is TGTGCCAGCTCCCTCGCGGGGATGGTGGGCGAGCAGTACTTC.

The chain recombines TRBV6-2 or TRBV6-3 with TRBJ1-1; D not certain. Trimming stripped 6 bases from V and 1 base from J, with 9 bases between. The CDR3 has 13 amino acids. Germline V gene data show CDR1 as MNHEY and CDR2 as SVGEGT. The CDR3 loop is CASRRETNTEAFF. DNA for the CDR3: TGTGCCAGCAGGCGGGAGACGAACACTGAAGCTTTCTTT.

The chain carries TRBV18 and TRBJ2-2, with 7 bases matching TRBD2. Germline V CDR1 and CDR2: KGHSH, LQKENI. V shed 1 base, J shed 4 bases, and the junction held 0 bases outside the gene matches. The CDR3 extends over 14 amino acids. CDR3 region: CASSPQRGTGELFF. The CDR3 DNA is TGTGCCAGCTCACCACAGCGGGGCACCGGGGAGCTGTTTTTT. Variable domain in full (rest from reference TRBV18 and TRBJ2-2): NAGVMQNPRHLVRRRGQEARLRCSPMKGHSHVYWYRQLPEEGLKFMVYLQKENIIDESGMPKERFSAEFPKEGPSILRIQQVVRGDSAAYFCASSPQRGTGELFFGEGSRLTVL.

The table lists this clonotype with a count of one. The chain's CDR3 is CASSQADNTGELFF. For the CDR3, the DNA is TGCGCCAGCAGCCAAGCGGATAACACCGGGGAGCTGTTTTTT. V and J are TRBV4-3 and TRBJ2-2; the D is unclear. Germline V CDR1 and CDR2: LGHNA, YSLEER. Trimming cost V 1 base and J 2 bases, with 5 bases left between them. This CDR3 is 14 amino acids long.

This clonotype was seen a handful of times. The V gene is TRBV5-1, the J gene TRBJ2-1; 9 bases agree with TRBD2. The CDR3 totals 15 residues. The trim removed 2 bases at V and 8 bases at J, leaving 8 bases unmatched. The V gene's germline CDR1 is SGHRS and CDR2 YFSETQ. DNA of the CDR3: TGCGCCAGCAGCTTTGGGCTAGCGGGAATCGATGAGCAGTTCTTC. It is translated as CASSFGLAGIDEQFF.

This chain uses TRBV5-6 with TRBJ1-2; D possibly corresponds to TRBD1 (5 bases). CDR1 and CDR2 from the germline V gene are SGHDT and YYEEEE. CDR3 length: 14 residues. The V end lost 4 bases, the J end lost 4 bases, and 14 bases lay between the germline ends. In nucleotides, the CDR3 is TGTGCCAGCAGCCCGGGGGACGTCTTCTATGGCTACACCTTC. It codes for CASSPGDVFYGYTF.

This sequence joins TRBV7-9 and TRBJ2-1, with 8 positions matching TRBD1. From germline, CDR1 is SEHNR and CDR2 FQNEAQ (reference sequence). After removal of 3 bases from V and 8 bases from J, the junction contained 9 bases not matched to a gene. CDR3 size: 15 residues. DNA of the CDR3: TGTGCCAGCAGCTTGGATCTGGGACAGGAGTATGAGCAGTTCTTC. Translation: CASSLDLGQEYEQFF.